Following are 27 T cell receptor beta chains from one sample sequenced in a study of regulatory T cells in long-lasting Graves disease. To make TCR beta libraries, researchers used iRepertoire HTBI primers and Arm-PCR of CDR3 regions. Via MiXCR, TCRdb re-called the multiplex PCR reads, giving one row per CDR3 protein. Of roughly 320,000 distinct CDR3 sequences in the sample, 16% were seen once. Time point specified: newly diagnosed GD, antithyroid drugs for less than 3 months. There was RNA extracted from PBMCs, and the TCR library was made from it. These data were likewise used in another study, on T cells in Graves' hyperthyroidism and ophthalmopathy.

This material consisted of peripheral blood mononuclear cells (PBMCs), taken at new diagnosis, from a patient treated with antithyroid drugs. These receptor sequences come from a middle-aged man with Graves disease.

This clonotype showed up just a few times. J is TRBJ2-1 and V is TRBV11-3, with D possibly TRBD1 on 6 matching bases. Trimming shortened V by 4 bases and J by 9 bases, and 10 bases separated the two germline ends. The CDR3 runs to 12 residues. Germline V gene data show CDR1 as SGHNT and CDR2 as YENEEA. The CDR3 spells CASSSGQTEQFF. The CDR3 DNA reads TGTGCCAGCAGCTCCGGACAGACTGAGCAGTTCTTC.

This clonotype was seen ten or more times. V gene TRBV20-1 combines with J gene TRBJ2-1; maybe TRBD1 (6 bases). Deletions cut 1 base from V and 12 bases from J, with 19 bases between. This CDR3 spans 14 amino acids. Germline CDR1 and CDR2: DFQATT and SNEGSKA (reference sequence). CDR3 amino acids: CSARATWTVGLQFF. As DNA, the CDR3 is TGCAGTGCTAGAGCGACCTGGACAGTGGGTTTGCAGTTCTTC.

This clonotype occurred many times. V usage is TRBV28 and J usage is TRBJ2-3; D is ambiguous. V shed 0 bases and J shed 0 bases, with 13 bases lying between them. The germline gives CDR1 MDHEN, CDR2 SYDVKM. The CDR3 is 17 residues long. DNA for the CDR3: TGTGCCAGCAGTTTATGGGGCAGTTTCTCTAGCACAGATACGCAGTATTTT. This encodes CASSLWGSFSSTDTQYF. Filled out from reference TRBV28 and TRBJ2-3, the complete variable domain reads DVKVTQSSRYLVKRTGEKVFLECVQDMDHENMFWYRQDPGLGLRLIYFSYDVKMKEKGDIPEGYSVSREKKERFSLILESASTNQTSMYLCASSLWGSFSSTDTQYFGPGTRLTVL.

Ten or more counts support this clonotype. The genes are TRBV7-9 and TRBJ2-2; D is possibly TRBD1 (6 bases). CDR3 length: 19 amino acids. V was clipped by 4 bases and J by 4 bases, with 25 bases between them. Germline CDR1 is SEHNR and CDR2 is FQNEAQ (reference sequence). The CDR3 DNA reads TGTGCCAGCAGCTGGCTCTCCTTTGACAGGCCACGGGGCACCGGGGAGCTGTTTTTT. This translates into CASSWLSFDRPRGTGELFF.

A note on this clonotype: A clone one base away is much larger, so this may be a read error. V is TRBV6-2 or TRBV6-3 and J is TRBJ2-1; 7 bases match TRBD2. Germline assignment: CDR1 MNHEY and CDR2 SVGEGT. There are 15 residues in the CDR3. The CDR3 coding sequence is TGTGCCACCAGTCGTATGGGGGGGGGATCGCCTGAGCAGTTCTTC. It specifies CATSRMGGGSPEQFF.

The chain recombines TRBV19 with TRBJ2-5, with a tentative D call TRBD2 (5 bases). Per germline, CDR1 LNHDA and CDR2 SQIVND (reference sequence). V was pared by 1 base and J by 2 bases, with 14 bases between. CDR3 length equals 16 residues. CDR3: CASSIGGIGVQETQYF. CDR3 in DNA: TGTGCCAGTAGTATAGGAGGGATTGGGGTACAAGAGACCCAGTACTTC.

This chain links TRBV5-6 with TRBJ1-6, with 8 bases matching TRBD1. This CDR3 is built from 16 residues. V shed 4 bases, J shed 1 base, and the junction held 4 bases outside the gene matches. Germline V gene lookup returns CDR1 SGHDT and CDR2 YYEEEE. CDR3: CASSDRGRSYNSPLHF. In nucleotides, the CDR3 is TGTGCCAGCAGCGACAGGGGAAGATCCTATAATTCACCCCTCCACTTT.

The gene calls are TRBV15 and TRBJ2-3; 7 bases match TRBD2. CDR3 length: 15 residues. V lost 1 base and J lost 4; bases outside the gene matches: 5. The V gene's germline CDR1 is LNHNV and CDR2 YYDKDF (reference sequence). The CDR3 reads CATSRAGTIPDTQYF. The CDR3 DNA follows: TGTGCCACCAGCAGAGCCGGGACTATCCCAGATACGCAGTATTTT.

J is TRBJ1-1 and V is TRBV10-1; 7 nucleotides align to TRBD1. The trim removed 11 bases at V and 6 bases at J, leaving 15 bases unmatched. This CDR3 is 14 amino acids long. Germline V gene lookup returns CDR1 WNHNN and CDR2 SYGVQD (reference sequence). The chain's CDR3 is CARSESGGRAEAFF. The DNA for the CDR3 is TGCGCCCGGTCAGAATCAGGGGGGAGAGCTGAAGCTTTCTTT.

The gene calls are TRBV12-3 or TRBV12-4 and TRBJ2-3; 13 nucleotides line up with TRBD2. V gave up 6 bases and J gave up 2 bases; unmatched junction bases: 5. This CDR3 region has 16 residues. As DNA, the CDR3 is TGTGCCAGCAGACGGGGACTAGCGGGGAACACAGATACGCAGTATTTT. It translates to CASRRGLAGNTDTQYF.

The rearrangement uses TRBV7-9 and TRBJ1-3; unclear D gene. The CDR3 totals 15 residues. CDR1 is SEHNR, CDR2 FQNEAQ, per germline (reference sequence). The V and J ends lost 1 base and 0 bases respectively, with 7 bases between them. The CDR3 spells CASSLVSSSGNTIYF. For the CDR3, the DNA is TGTGCCAGCAGCTTAGTTAGCAGCTCTGGAAACACCATATATTTT.

The chain recombines TRBV5-5 with TRBJ1-4; D might be TRBD1 (5 bases). The CDR3 has 17 residues. V shed 5 bases and J shed 10 bases, with 27 bases lying between them. The germline gives CDR1 SGHKS, CDR2 YYEKEE (reference sequence). Here the CDR3 DNA reads TGTGCCAGCAGTTCGGAGGGCAGGCTCGACGACGGGGGAAAACTGTTTTTT. It codes for CASSSEGRLDDGGKLFF.

This clonotype came up many times. The chain recombines TRBV28 with TRBJ2-4; TRBD2 matches at 7 bases. The V and J ends lost 2 bases and 9 bases, in that order; junction bases with no gene match: 7. Germline CDR1 MDHEN, CDR2 SYDVKM. CDR3 size: 14 residues. In nucleotides, the CDR3 is TGTGCCAGCAGTTTACCCGGGGAGGGAAGCATTCAGTACTTC. Amino acids: CASSLPGEGSIQYF.

Ten or more counts support this clonotype. V gene TRBV7-9 combines with J gene TRBJ2-5; possible D gene TRBD2, 5 bases. Trimming left V 8 bases short and J 5 bases short, with 18 bases between. In germline, CDR1 is SEHNR, CDR2 FQNEAQ (reference sequence). The CDR3 contains 14 residues. This CDR3 reads CASPEGSSAETQYF. As DNA, the CDR3 is TGTGCCAGCCCCGAAGGGAGTAGCGCGGAGACCCAGTACTTC.

This clonotype has a count of ten or more. The chain links TRBV6-1 to TRBJ2-2; TRBD2 might be the D (6 bases). This CDR3 is built from 14 residues. The germline CDR1 and CDR2 sequences are MNHNS and SASEGT. V shed 6 bases and J shed 6 bases, with 14 bases lying between them. In DNA form, the CDR3 reads TGTGCCAGCAGCCGCGGCAGGGACTCCGGGGAGCTGTTTTTT. Its protein product is CASSRGRDSGELFF.

This clonotype was picked up many times. The chain links TRBV2 to TRBJ1-2; the D is unclear. CDR3 length equals 14 residues. V was pared by 2 bases and J by 5 bases, with 12 bases between. Germline CDR1 reads SNHLY; CDR2 reads FYNNEI. The CDR3 DNA is TGTGCCAGCAGTGAAAGGGAGTTGGGTTATGGCTACACCTTC. This encodes CASSERELGYGYTF. The variable domain in full, with the rest retrieved from reference TRBV2 and TRBJ1-2, is EPEVTQTPSHQVTQMGQEVILRCVPISNHLYFYWYRQILGQKVEFLVSFYNNEISEKSEIFDDQFSVERPDGSNFTLKIRSTKLEDSAMYFCASSERELGYGYTFGSGTRLTVV.

Ten or more counts support this clonotype. The J gene is TRBJ1-2, the V gene TRBV10-2; the D gene is possibly TRBD1 (6 bases). The germline V gene encodes CDR1 WSHSY and CDR2 SAAADI. The CDR3 is made up of 15 amino acids. V lost 6 bases, J lost 1 base, and 15 bases lay in between. DNA of the CDR3: TGCGCCAGCAGCCGCGCGGGGGCGAGTAACTATGGCTACACCTTC. This codes for CASSRAGASNYGYTF.

The V and J genes are TRBV14 and TRBJ2-1; 10 bases match TRBD2. This CDR3 has 15 residues. From germline, CDR1 is SGHDN and CDR2 FVKESK. Unmatched junction bases numbered 4, after V lost 4 bases and J lost 4 bases. The CDR3 reads CASSRLTSGYNEQFF. CDR3 DNA: TGTGCCAGCAGCCGCCTGACTAGCGGGTACAATGAGCAGTTCTTC.

In this sample, this clonotype turned up many times. The J gene is TRBJ2-7, the V gene TRBV7-9; D not certain. Looked up from germline, CDR1 is SEHNR and CDR2 is FQNEAQ (reference sequence). Trimming took off 5 bases at V and 6 bases at J, with 20 bases between the two ends. CDR3 length: 15 residues. The CDR3 DNA follows: TGTGCCAGCAGCGGAAAAAGCCCAAGAGGCGCCGAGCAGTACTTC. Its protein product is CASSGKSPRGAEQYF. The whole variable domain, remainder taken from reference TRBV7-9 and TRBJ2-7, is DTGVSQNPRHKITKRGQNVTFRCDPISEHNRLYWYRQTLGQGPEFLTYFQNEAQLEKSRLLSDRFSAERPKGSFSTLEIQRTEQGDSAMYLCASSGKSPRGAEQYFGPGTRLTVT.

The V and J genes are TRBV7-2 and TRBJ1-5; no reliable D call. V lost 6 bases and J lost 0, with 9 bases in between. The CDR3 consists of 14 residues. CDR1 is SGHTA and CDR2 is FQGNSA in the germline V gene. The DNA of the CDR3 is TGTGCCAGCAGGCCACGTTATAGCAATCAGCCCCAGCATTTT. It encodes CASRPRYSNQPQHF.

The V gene is TRBV20-1, the J gene TRBJ1-2; D is ambiguous. CDR3 length: 15 residues. Per germline, CDR1 DFQATT and CDR2 SNEGSKA (reference sequence). The V gene lost 1 base and the J gene lost 3 bases, with 15 bases spanning the gap. The CDR3: CSARGLGGLDYGYTF. CDR3 in DNA: TGCAGTGCTAGAGGCTTGGGCGGATTGGACTATGGCTACACCTTC.

This clonotype came up many times. The chain links TRBV3-1 to TRBJ2-3; maybe TRBD1 (5 bases). This CDR3 region has 18 residues. With 1 base removed from V and 1 base from J, the gap between germline ends came to 18 bases. Germline assignment: CDR1 LGHDT and CDR2 YNNKEL (reference sequence). The CDR3, as DNA: TGTGCCAGCAGCCAAGGACGATTCCCGTCGACAGGCACAGATACGCAGTATTTT. This gives the protein CASSQGRFPSTGTDTQYF.

In its sample, this clonotype was seen many times. The chain is built from TRBV10-3 and TRBJ1-1; D is possibly TRBD1 (6 bases). CDR1 is ENHRY and CDR2 is SYGVKD in the germline V gene. Trimming shortened V by 6 bases and J by 1 base, and 18 bases separated the two germline ends. The CDR3 sequence is 16 residues long. The CDR3 is CAIRRDIGRGNTEAFF. DNA for the CDR3: TGTGCCATCAGACGGGACATCGGACGAGGGAACACTGAAGCTTTCTTT.

This clonotype occurred many times. The chain employs TRBV7-9 and TRBJ1-1; D is perhaps TRBD1 (5 bases). This CDR3 is built from 13 residues. CDR1 is SEHNR and CDR2 is FQNEAQ in the germline V gene (reference sequence). V lost 2 bases and J 10 bases, leaving 14 bases between the germline ends. The CDR3 loop reads CASSLQNRGGAFF. In nucleotides, the CDR3 is TGTGCCAGCAGCTTACAGAACCGCGGGGGAGCTTTCTTT.

The chain has TRBV28 and TRBJ2-7; a possible D gene is TRBD2 (6 bases). The CDR3 is 14 amino acids. Trimming cost V 0 bases and J 6 bases, with 12 bases left between them. Per germline, CDR1 MDHEN and CDR2 SYDVKM. In DNA form, the CDR3 reads TGTGCCAGCAGTTTATGGGAGGGAATCGGCGAGCAGTACTTC. Residues: CASSLWEGIGEQYF.

V and J are TRBV6-1 and TRBJ1-1; a possible D gene is TRBD1 (5 bases). Germline values: CDR1 MNHNS, CDR2 SASEGT. Trimming took off 10 bases at V and 7 bases at J, with 13 bases between the two ends. This CDR3 spans 11 amino acids. CDR3 DNA: TGTGCCACCACATTGGGGGGTGAAGCTTTCTTT. Translated: CATTLGGEAFF.

This clonotype was seen repeatedly, ten times or more. The chain is built from TRBV2 and TRBJ1-6; D uncertain. Germline CDR1 reads SNHLY; CDR2 reads FYNNEI. Trimming took off 2 bases at V and 12 bases at J, with 14 bases between the two ends. The CDR3 has 14 residues. The CDR3 DNA follows: TGTGCCAGCAGTGAAAAAGGGTACTCGGAACCCCTCCACTTT. Residues: CASSEKGYSEPLHF.